The 29 T cell receptor beta chains given below trace back to one sample, sequenced in a study of CD8+ T cells in alopecia areata. This sample's treatment: oral pan-JAK inhibitor, 5-10 mg twice daily. RNA extraction was followed by reverse transcription into cDNA, which acted as the sequencing template. Produced via immunoSEQ multiplex PCR; TCRdb's table is partial and in-frame only. Of about 76,000 clones detected, 29% appear once; the ten largest clones hold approximately 15%. The source material was CD8+ T cells sorted from blood, sampled at week 4, from a patient treated with tofacitinib. The receptors here all came from a human donor with alopecia areata.

The chain joins TRBV29-1 to TRBJ2-3; 8 bases fit TRBD1. The V gene's germline CDR1 is SQVTM and CDR2 ANQGSEA. J lost 0 bases, V lost 6 bases, and 5 bases had no gene match. The CDR3 loop spans 14 amino acids. CDR3 residues: CSVGRQGSTDTQYF. In nucleotides, the CDR3 is TGCAGCGTCGGGCGACAGGGGAGCACAGATACGCAGTATTTT.

This clone was seen more than once but under ten times. This chain links TRBV13 with TRBJ2-2, with D possibly called TRBD1 or TRBD2 (5 bases each). Trimming removed 1 base from V and 4 bases from J, with 10 bases in between. Looked up from germline, CDR1 is PRHDT and CDR2 is FYEKMQ (reference sequence). The CDR3 totals 15 residues. DNA of the CDR3: TGTGCCAGCAGCTTAGCAGGGACGGGCACCGGGGAGCTGTTTTTT. Translation gives CASSLAGTGTGELFF.

A few counts support this clone. J is TRBJ1-4 and V is TRBV7-2, with unresolved D. The CDR3 spans 15 residues. Germline V lookup: CDR1 SGHTA, CDR2 FQGNSA. V was pared by 5 bases and J by 0 bases, with 10 bases between. CDR3 in DNA: TGTGCCAGCAGCCTAAGGGATGCAACTAATGAAAAACTGTTTTTT. Translated: CASSLRDATNEKLFF.

This chain links TRBV25-1 with TRBJ2-7, with a weak D call TRBD1 (5 bases). CDR3 length: 13 amino acids. V shed 10 bases and J shed 4 bases, with 17 bases lying between them. CDR1 MGHDK and CDR2 SYGVNS come from the germline V gene. The CDR3 protein is CATRVLGSYEQYF. Written as DNA, the CDR3 is TGTGCCACCAGGGTCTTGGGGTCTTACGAGCAGTACTTC.

This clone came up a few times. V gene TRBV30 combines with J gene TRBJ1-4; 10 nucleotides match TRBD1. Per germline, CDR1 GTSNPN and CDR2 SVGIG (reference sequence). The CDR3 runs to 13 residues. The junction had 7 bases not matched to a gene; V was cut back by 4 bases and J by 11 bases. CDR3 nucleotide sequence: TGTGCCTGGACAGGGACAGGGGCGATTAAACTGTTTTTT. Its translation: CAWTGTGAIKLFF.

The chain carries TRBV29-1 and TRBJ2-2; D unclear. V lost 7 bases and J 5 bases, leaving 5 bases between the germline ends. CDR3 size: 10 residues. In germline, CDR1 is SQVTM, CDR2 ANQGSEA. The DNA for the CDR3 is TGCAGCGCCTTAACCGGGGAGCTGTTTTTT. It encodes CSALTGELFF.

This clone was counted only a few times. CDR3 DNA sequence: TGTGCCAGCAGCCTCAGGATTGCGAGGGTGGATACTGAAGCTTTCTTT. Its protein is CASSLRIARVDTEAFF. This sequence joins TRBV7-8 and TRBJ1-1; no reliable D call. Trimming took off 5 bases at V and 5 bases at J, with 21 bases between the two ends. Per the germline V gene, CDR1 is SGHVS and CDR2 is FQNEAQ. This CDR3 is built from 16 residues.

V and J are TRBV9 and TRBJ2-7, with D perhaps TRBD1 (5 bases). From germline, CDR1 is SGDLS and CDR2 YYNGEE. The CDR3 sequence is 14 residues long. Deletions cut 0 bases from V and 3 bases from J, with 10 bases between. The CDR3 DNA follows: TGTGCCAGCAGCGTAGATGACAGTAGCTACGAGCAGTACTTC. Translation: CASSVDDSSYEQYF.

This clone was found a few times. This sequence joins TRBV29-1 and TRBJ2-7; 9 bases are shared with TRBD1. The CDR3 totals 13 residues. Germline values: CDR1 SQVTM, CDR2 ANQGSEA. V gave up 3 bases and J gave up 2 bases; unmatched junction bases: 2. CDR3 in amino acids: CSVEGQGPYEQYF. CDR3 in DNA: TGCAGCGTTGAGGGACAGGGACCCTACGAGCAGTACTTC.

This clone has only a few counts. V is TRBV29-1 and J is TRBJ2-7; D is tentatively TRBD1 or TRBD2 (5 bases each). V lost 0 bases and J 2 bases, leaving 17 bases between the germline ends. The CDR3 consists of 16 residues. Germline CDR1 SQVTM, CDR2 ANQGSEA. The CDR3 sequence: CSVEDPHARDPYEQYF. CDR3 nucleotide sequence: TGCAGCGTTGAAGATCCCCATGCCAGGGACCCCTACGAGCAGTACTTC.

A word on this clone: Other DNA sequences of this sample code for an identical CDR3. The V call is TRBV13, the J call TRBJ2-2; unclear D gene. The CDR3 contains 13 residues. V was clipped by 0 bases and J by 3 bases, with 2 bases between them. Germline loops: CDR1 PRHDT, CDR2 FYEKMQ (reference sequence). The CDR3 bases are TGTGCCAGCAGCTTAGGAGACACCGGGGAGCTGTTTTTT. Its protein is CASSLGDTGELFF.

This clone was counted a few times. The rearrangement joins TRBV29-1 to TRBJ2-7, with D perhaps matching TRBD1 (5 bases). The CDR3 is made up of 11 amino acids. Germline CDR1 and CDR2: SQVTM and ANQGSEA. Trimming stripped 5 bases from V and 6 bases from J, with 11 bases between. CDR3 loop: CSVPRQGEQYF. The CDR3 nucleotides are TGCAGCGTTCCCCGTCAGGGCGAGCAGTACTTC.

The chain recombines TRBV28 with TRBJ2-5; D unclear. The CDR3 is 12 residues long. With 5 bases removed from V and 4 bases from J, the gap between germline ends came to 8 bases. The germline gives CDR1 MDHEN, CDR2 SYDVKM. CDR3 DNA: TGTGCCAGCAGTCCCCTGGGAGAGACCCAGTACTTC. It encodes CASSPLGETQYF.

A few counts support this clone. The genes are TRBV7-8 and TRBJ1-1; D is uncertain. The CDR3 consists of 14 residues. Germline loops: CDR1 SGHVS, CDR2 FQNEAQ. Trimming left V 3 bases short and J 2 bases short, with 10 bases between. The CDR3 DNA sequence: TGTGCCAGCAGCTTCCCGGACGGAAACACTGAAGCTTTCTTT. Translation: CASSFPDGNTEAFF.

This clone has more than one count but fewer than ten. The CDR3 reads CASGTGVYNEQFF. As DNA, the CDR3 is TGTGCCAGCGGGACAGGGGTATACAATGAGCAGTTCTTC. The chain couples TRBV2 to TRBJ2-1; 10 positions match TRBD1. V lost 8 bases to trimming and J lost 4 bases; unmatched junction nucleotides: 2. CDR3 length: 13 residues. Germline CDR1 and CDR2: SNHLY and FYNNEI.

The rearrangement uses TRBV30 and TRBJ2-1; tentatively, D is TRBD2 (6 bases). CDR3 size: 15 residues. V gave up 4 bases and J gave up 3 bases, with 16 bases separating them. Germline assignment: CDR1 GTSNPN and CDR2 SVGIG (reference sequence). The CDR3 DNA reads as TGTGCCTGGATATCCCGGAGGGCGAACTACAATGAGCAGTTCTTC. Its protein product is CAWISRRANYNEQFF.

The chain couples TRBV27 to TRBJ1-3; no reliable D call. The CDR3 length is 15 residues. V was clipped by 2 bases and J by 4 bases, with 12 bases between them. Germline CDR1 reads MNHEY; CDR2 reads SMNVEV (reference sequence). As DNA, the CDR3 is TGTGCCAGCAGTTTAATAGGGAGTGGCGGAAACACCATATATTTT. Its protein is CASSLIGSGGNTIYF.

The CDR3 loop is CAWSGRGDRAWSGANVLTF. CDR3 DNA sequence: TGTGCCTGGAGTGGACGGGGGGACAGGGCATGGAGCGGGGCCAACGTCCTGACTTTC. This sequence joins TRBV30 and TRBJ2-6; 9 positions agree with TRBD1. The CDR3 runs to 19 residues. The V gene end was trimmed by 1 base and the J gene end by 4 bases; junction bases not matched to a gene: 14. The germline gives CDR1 GTSNPN, CDR2 SVGIG (reference sequence).

The genes are TRBV29-1 and TRBJ1-1; D is uncertain. The V end was cut by 2 bases, the J end by 3 bases, with 10 bases between. CDR1 and CDR2 from the germline V gene are SQVTM and ANQGSEA. The CDR3 consists of 13 residues. This CDR3 reads CSVEPPGYTEAFF. The CDR3 nucleotides are TGCAGCGTTGAACCTCCGGGGTACACTGAAGCTTTCTTT.

V gene TRBV5-1 combines with J gene TRBJ2-5, with 10 positions matching TRBD2. Germline lookup yields CDR1 SGHRS and CDR2 YFSETQ. The CDR3 length is 15 residues. Germline trimming cut 4 bases from V and 3 bases from J; bases unmatched to any gene: 6. The DNA for the CDR3 is TGCGCCAGCAGCCCGGCTAGCGGGAGTAAAGAGACCCAGTACTTC. This translates into CASSPASGSKETQYF.

The chain couples TRBV7-9 to TRBJ2-7; D is undetermined. CDR1 SEHNR and CDR2 FQNEAQ come from the germline V gene (reference sequence). The CDR3 contains 11 residues. Trimming pared 5 bases from V and 11 bases from J, leaving 13 bases between. The CDR3 spells CASSTDLRKYF. CDR3 nucleotide sequence: TGTGCCAGCAGCACCGACCTCCGGAAGTACTTC.

This clone was seen a handful of times. A much bigger clone sits one base away, suggesting this may be a read error. The V and J genes are TRBV30 and TRBJ2-1, with 16 bases aligning to TRBD2. Germline CDR1 reads GTSNPN; CDR2 reads SVGIG (reference sequence). The CDR3 is 16 amino acids. The CDR3 here is CAGRDGTSGRGGEQFF. The CDR3 region has the DNA TGTGCCGGGAGGGACGGGACTAGCGGGAGGGGGGGTGAGCAGTTCTTC.

The genes are TRBV25-1 and TRBJ2-3; D possibly corresponds to TRBD2 (5 bases). There are 13 residues in the CDR3. The germline V gene encodes CDR1 MGHDK and CDR2 SYGVNS. The V end lost 5 bases, the J end lost 6 bases, and 12 bases lay between the germline ends. CDR3 in amino acids: CASSPTGEDTQYF. In nucleotides, the CDR3 is TGTGCCAGCAGTCCCACTGGGGAGGATACGCAGTATTTT.

In its sample, this clone was seen a few times. The gene calls are TRBV29-1 and TRBJ2-1; no reliable D call. The CDR3 consists of 12 residues. Trimming left V 1 base short and J 7 bases short, with 8 bases between. CDR1 and CDR2 from the germline V gene are SQVTM and ANQGSEA. CDR3 sequence (DNA): TGCAGCGTTGAAGTCTTTAGGAATGAGCAGTTCTTC. It translates to CSVEVFRNEQFF.

The CDR3 loop is CSVGAGTSLADTQYF. DNA for the CDR3: TGCAGCGTGGGGGCCGGGACTAGCCTGGCTGATACGCAGTATTTT. This chain links TRBV29-1 with TRBJ2-3, with TRBD2 identical over 9 bases. Per the germline V gene, CDR1 is SQVTM and CDR2 is ANQGSEA. J gave up 6 bases and V 6 bases, and 13 bases lay outside the gene matches. This CDR3 contains 15 residues.

The chain has TRBV29-1 and TRBJ2-1; 8 nucleotides line up with TRBD2. The ends lost 6 bases at V and 6 bases at J; junction bases unmatched: 10. The germline V gene encodes CDR1 SQVTM and CDR2 ANQGSEA. The CDR3 loop spans 14 amino acids. The CDR3 region has the DNA TGCAGCGTCGGCGAGACCGGGACTAGCAATGAGCAGTTCTTC. Residues: CSVGETGTSNEQFF.

The CDR3, as DNA: TGTGCCAGCAGGCCGTATACTAGGGGAACTGAAGCTTTCTTT. Protein sequence: CASRPYTRGTEAFF. V is TRBV6-1 and J is TRBJ1-1; possible D gene TRBD1, 5 bases. Trimming removed 6 bases from V and 5 bases from J, with 16 bases in between. The CDR3 runs to 14 residues. Germline lookup yields CDR1 MNHNS and CDR2 SASEGT.

This clone was observed a handful of times. The J gene is TRBJ2-5, the V gene TRBV29-1; 10 bases are shared with TRBD2. Germline CDR1 is SQVTM and CDR2 is ANQGSEA. The CDR3 is made up of 16 amino acids. V was pared by 1 base and J by 5 bases, with 10 bases of the junction left unmatched. CDR3 nucleotide sequence: TGCAGCGTTGAAGTTCCTAGCGGGAGATCGGGGGAGACCCAGTACTTC. Translating it yields CSVEVPSGRSGETQYF. Based on the CDR3 plus reference TRBV29-1 and TRBJ2-5, the full variable domain is SAVISQKPSRDICQRGTSLTIQCQVDSQVTMMFWYRQQPGQSLTLIATANQGSEATYESGFVIDKFPISRPNLTFSTLTVSNMSPEDSSIYLCSVEVPSGRSGETQYFGPGTRLLVL.

This clone was recorded a few times. The rearrangement links TRBV29-1 to TRBJ1-5; D may be TRBD1 (5 bases). This CDR3 contains 13 residues. The V end was cut by 3 bases, the J end by 5 bases, with 11 bases between. CDR1 and CDR2 (germline): SQVTM, ANQGSEA. The CDR3 sequence is CSVEMGGDQPQHF. The CDR3 nucleotides read TGCAGCGTTGAGATGGGGGGAGATCAGCCCCAGCATTTT. Using reference TRBV29-1 and TRBJ1-5 for the parts outside the CDR3, the full variable domain is SAVISQKPSRDICQRGTSLTIQCQVDSQVTMMFWYRQQPGQSLTLIATANQGSEATYESGFVIDKFPISRPNLTFSTLTVSNMSPEDSSIYLCSVEMGGDQPQHFGDGTRLSIL.